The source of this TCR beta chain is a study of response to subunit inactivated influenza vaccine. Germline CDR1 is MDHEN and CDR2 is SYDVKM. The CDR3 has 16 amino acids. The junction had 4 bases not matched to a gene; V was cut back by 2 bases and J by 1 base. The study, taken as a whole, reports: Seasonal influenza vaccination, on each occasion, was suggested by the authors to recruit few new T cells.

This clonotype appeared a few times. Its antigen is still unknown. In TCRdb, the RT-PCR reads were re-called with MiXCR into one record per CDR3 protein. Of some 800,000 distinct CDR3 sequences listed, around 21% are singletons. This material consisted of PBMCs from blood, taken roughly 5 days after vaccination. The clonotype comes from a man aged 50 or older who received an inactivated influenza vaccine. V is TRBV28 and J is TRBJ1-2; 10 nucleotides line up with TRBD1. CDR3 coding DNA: TGTGCCAGCAGTTTAGGGGGACAGGGGATTAACTATGGCTACACCTTC. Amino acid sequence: CASSLGGQGINYGYTF.